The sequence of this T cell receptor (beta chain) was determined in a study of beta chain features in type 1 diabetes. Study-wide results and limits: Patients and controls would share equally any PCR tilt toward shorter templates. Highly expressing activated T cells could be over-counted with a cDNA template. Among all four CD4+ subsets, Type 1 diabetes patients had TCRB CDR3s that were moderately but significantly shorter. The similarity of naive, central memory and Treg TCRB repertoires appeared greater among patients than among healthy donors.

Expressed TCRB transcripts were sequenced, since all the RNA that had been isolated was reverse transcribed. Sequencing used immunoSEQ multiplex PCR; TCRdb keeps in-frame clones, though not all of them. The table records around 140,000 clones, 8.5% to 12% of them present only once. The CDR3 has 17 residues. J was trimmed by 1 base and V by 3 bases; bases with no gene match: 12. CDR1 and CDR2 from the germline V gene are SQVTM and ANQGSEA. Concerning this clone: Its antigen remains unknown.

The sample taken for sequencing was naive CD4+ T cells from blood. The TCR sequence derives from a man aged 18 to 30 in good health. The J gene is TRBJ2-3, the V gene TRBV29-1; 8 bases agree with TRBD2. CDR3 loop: CSVEGRGSGGRTDTQYF. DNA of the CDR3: TGCAGCGTTGAGGGTAGAGGCAGCGGGGGTCGCACAGATACGCAGTATTTT.